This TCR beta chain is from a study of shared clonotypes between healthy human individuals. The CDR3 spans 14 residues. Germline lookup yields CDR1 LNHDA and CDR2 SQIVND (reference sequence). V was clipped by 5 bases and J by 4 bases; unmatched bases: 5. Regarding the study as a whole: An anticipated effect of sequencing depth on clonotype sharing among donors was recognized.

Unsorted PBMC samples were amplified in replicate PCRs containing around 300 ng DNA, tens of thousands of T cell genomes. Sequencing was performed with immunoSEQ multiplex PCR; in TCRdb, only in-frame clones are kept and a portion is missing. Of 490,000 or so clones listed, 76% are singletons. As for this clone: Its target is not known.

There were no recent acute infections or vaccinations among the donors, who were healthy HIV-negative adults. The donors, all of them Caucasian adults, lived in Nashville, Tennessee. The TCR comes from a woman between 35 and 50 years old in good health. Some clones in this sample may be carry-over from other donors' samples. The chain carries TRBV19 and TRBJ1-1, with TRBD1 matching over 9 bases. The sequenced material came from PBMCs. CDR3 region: CASSQRTGATEAFF. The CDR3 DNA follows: TGTGCCAGTAGTCAACGGACAGGGGCCACTGAAGCTTTCTTT.